This entry features one T cell receptor beta chain sequence. Its cognate antigen is unknown. Germline V gene sequence: CDR1 KGHSH, CDR2 LQKENI. V gave up 3 bases and J gave up 7 bases; unmatched junction bases: 12. CDR3 size: 17 residues. Using immunoSEQ multiplex PCR, the repertoire was profiled, and TCRdb retains in-frame clones only, with some absent. The table includes roughly 67,000 clones, 70% to 90% detected once. This specimen comes from a study of OX40 agonist ivuxolimab in advanced cancers. Study overall: Prior checkpoint blockade (anti-PD-1, anti-PD-L1 or anti-CTLA-4) was permitted; under 50% had it.

General study points: More expanded clones were found, on average, in CD8+ than in CD4+ T cells.

Prior autoimmune disease or systemic immunosuppression barred patients. This specimen consisted of CD4+ or CD8+ T cells sorted from blood, obtained in a trial of the OX40 agonist ivuxolimab. V and J are TRBV18 and TRBJ2-1; 10 bases are shared with TRBD1. The source is an adult with an advanced solid tumor such as melanoma, head and neck, liver or kidney cancer. For the CDR3, the DNA is TGTGCCAGCTCACCGACAGGGGGCGGCTCTACTAGGAATGAGCAGTTCTTC. As protein: CASSPTGGGSTRNEQFF.